A selection of T cell receptor beta chains follows, all from one sample in a study of T cell responses to AZD1222 COVID-19 vaccine. Produced via immunoSEQ multiplex PCR; TCRdb's table is partial and in-frame only. The sample has under 200,000 clones, approximately 94% seen once. The specimen comprised peripheral blood, sampled on day 0 of AZD1222 vaccination. These receptors originate from an adult in good health. Both conserved end residues are part of each CDR3. A D gene is named only where the DNA matches it firmly. Expanded clones are given a class, and other clones once, few, many or no size at all.

abundance: .; d_gene: TRBD2; v_gene: TRBV28; j_gene: TRBJ2-4; CDR3nt: TGTGCCAGCAGTGCACCATTGACTAGCGGGAGTTCGGGGGCCAAAAACATTCAGTACTTC; CDR3aa: CASSAPLTSGSSGAKNIQYF
abundance: .; d_gene: .; v_gene: TRBV5-1; j_gene: TRBJ2-7; CDR3nt: TGCGCCAGCAGCTTGGGTTTAGGTTCCTACGAGCAGTACTTC; CDR3aa: CASSLGLGSYEQYF
abundance: .; d_gene: TRBD1; v_gene: TRBV3-1/TRBV3-2; j_gene: TRBJ1-4; CDR3nt: TGTGCCAGCAGCCACGGAGACAGGGAGGATGAAAAACTGTTTTTT; CDR3aa: CASSHGDREDEKLFF
abundance: .; d_gene: TRBD2; v_gene: TRBV7-2; j_gene: TRBJ2-5; CDR3nt: TGTGCCAGCAGCTCAAGGACTAGCGGGAGGAAAGAGACCCAGTACTTC; CDR3aa: CASSSRTSGRKETQYF
abundance: once; d_gene: TRBD1; v_gene: TRBV5-6; j_gene: TRBJ1-2; CDR3nt: TGTGCCAGCAGCTTCCGGACAGGGGAGTATGGCTACACCTTC; CDR3aa: CASSFRTGEYGYTF
abundance: .; d_gene: .; v_gene: TRBV5-1; j_gene: TRBJ2-1; CDR3nt: TGCGCCAGCAGCTTGGCCCTCAATGAGCAGTTCTTC; CDR3aa: CASSLALNEQFF
abundance: .; d_gene: TRBD2; v_gene: TRBV5-1; j_gene: TRBJ2-1; CDR3nt: TGCGCCAGCAGCTCGACTAGCGGGAGGGCCACTGAGCAGTTCTTC; CDR3aa: CASSSTSGRATEQFF
abundance: .; d_gene: .; v_gene: TRBV11-3; j_gene: TRBJ2-7; CDR3nt: TGTGCCAGCAGCTTAGAATCCTACGAGCAGTACTTC; CDR3aa: CASSLESYEQYF
abundance: .; d_gene: .; v_gene: TRBV7-2; j_gene: TRBJ1-1; CDR3nt: TGTGCCAGCAGCCTAGCTGGACTGTCCGGCATGAACACTGAAGCTTTCTTT; CDR3aa: CASSLAGLSGMNTEAFF
abundance: .; d_gene: TRBD1; v_gene: TRBV7-9; j_gene: TRBJ2-1; CDR3nt: TGTGCCAGCAGCGTCATCAGGGGGAGAGACTACAATGAGCAGTTCTTC; CDR3aa: CASSVIRGRDYNEQFF
abundance: .; d_gene: TRBD1; v_gene: TRBV12-5; j_gene: TRBJ1-2; CDR3nt: TGTGCTAGTGGTTTGGGGGCCGGGACAGAGCGCTATGGCTACACCTTC; CDR3aa: CASGLGAGTERYGYTF
abundance: once; d_gene: TRBD2; v_gene: TRBV5-4; j_gene: TRBJ2-3; CDR3nt: TGTGCCAGCAGCTCTAGCGTAGCGGGAGCCACAGATACGCAGTATTTT; CDR3aa: CASSSSVAGATDTQYF
abundance: .; d_gene: .; v_gene: TRBV6-4; j_gene: TRBJ1-6; CDR3nt: TGTGCCAGCAGTGAGGACAGAAGAGATAATTCACCCCTCCACTTT; CDR3aa: CASSEDRRDNSPLHF
abundance: once; d_gene: TRBD1; v_gene: TRBV24-1; j_gene: TRBJ2-3; CDR3nt: TGTGCCACCAGTGATCAACAGGGGAACACAGATACGCAGTATTTT; CDR3aa: CATSDQQGNTDTQYF
abundance: .; d_gene: .; v_gene: TRBV28; j_gene: TRBJ1-6; CDR3nt: TGTGCCAGCAGTCCAGAGTATAATTCACCCCTCCACTTT; CDR3aa: CASSPEYNSPLHF
abundance: few; d_gene: .; v_gene: TRBV6-2/TRBV6-3; j_gene: TRBJ1-2; CDR3nt: TGTGCCAGCAGCCTGCCCTTGGGGCTAGCTGGCTACACCTTC; CDR3aa: CASSLPLGLAGYTF
abundance: .; d_gene: TRBD2; v_gene: TRBV9; j_gene: TRBJ2-4; CDR3nt: TGTGCCAGCAGCGTGGCGGGAGGGGCCAGTACAGCCAAAAACATTCAGTACTTC; CDR3aa: CASSVAGGASTAKNIQYF
abundance: once; d_gene: TRBD1; v_gene: TRBV5-1; j_gene: TRBJ1-1; CDR3nt: TGCGCCAGCAGCCCCTGGACAGGGAACACTGAAGCTTTCTTT; CDR3aa: CASSPWTGNTEAFF
abundance: .; d_gene: .; v_gene: TRBV28; j_gene: TRBJ1-1; CDR3nt: TGTGCCAGCAGTTCCAGGGAGGTGATTACTGAAGCTTTCTTT; CDR3aa: CASSSREVITEAFF
abundance: .; d_gene: .; v_gene: TRBV30; j_gene: TRBJ2-1; CDR3nt: TGTGCCTGGAGCGGCCTATTGGGGGATACCCACAATGAGCAGTTCTTC; CDR3aa: CAWSGLLGDTHNEQFF
abundance: .; d_gene: TRBD1; v_gene: TRBV6-4; j_gene: TRBJ2-3; CDR3nt: TGTGCCAGCAGCGGGACAGGGATCACAGATACGCAGTATTTT; CDR3aa: CASSGTGITDTQYF
abundance: .; d_gene: TRBD1; v_gene: TRBV28; j_gene: TRBJ1-5; CDR3nt: TGTGCCAGCTGTCCACAGGGGAGTCAGCCCCAGCATTTT; CDR3aa: CASCPQGSQPQHF
abundance: .; d_gene: .; v_gene: TRBV5-4; j_gene: TRBJ2-7; CDR3nt: TGTGCCAGCAGCTTTGGGGCCTTCGAGCAGTACTTC; CDR3aa: CASSFGAFEQYF
abundance: .; d_gene: TRBD1; v_gene: TRBV19; j_gene: TRBJ2-4; CDR3nt: TGTGCCAGTAGTGCGGGACAGGGGGGCCCTGGAGCCAAAAACATTCAGTACTTC; CDR3aa: CASSAGQGGPGAKNIQYF
abundance: .; d_gene: .; v_gene: TRBV10-3; j_gene: TRBJ2-1; CDR3nt: TGTGCCATTAGGAGGCGGGGACCCTACAATGAGCAGTTCTTC; CDR3aa: CAIRRRGPYNEQFF
abundance: .; d_gene: .; v_gene: TRBV27; j_gene: TRBJ2-5; CDR3nt: TGTGCCAGCAGTGTGGACAGACGACAAGAGACCCAGTACTTC; CDR3aa: CASSVDRRQETQYF
abundance: .; d_gene: .; v_gene: TRBV4-2; j_gene: TRBJ2-7; CDR3nt: TGTGCCAGCAGCCACGGGGAAGGGAGCGTCTCCTACGAGCAGTACTTC; CDR3aa: CASSHGEGSVSYEQYF
abundance: .; d_gene: TRBD2; v_gene: TRBV5-1; j_gene: TRBJ2-5; CDR3nt: TGCGCCAGCAGCGTGACGGGACTAGCGGAGACCCAGTACTTC; CDR3aa: CASSVTGLAETQYF
abundance: .; d_gene: TRBD1; v_gene: TRBV10-3; j_gene: TRBJ1-2; CDR3nt: TGTGCCATCAGTGAGTCGAAGGCAGGGGGAGAAGGCTCTATGCGGGGCTACACCTTC; CDR3aa: CAISESKAGGEGSMRGYTF
abundance: .; d_gene: TRBD2; v_gene: TRBV5-1; j_gene: TRBJ2-1; CDR3nt: TGCGCCAGCAGCCGCCCTCAGGCGGGGGTGGATGAGCAGTTCTTC; CDR3aa: CASSRPQAGVDEQFF
abundance: .; d_gene: .; v_gene: TRBV28; j_gene: TRBJ1-6; CDR3nt: TGTGCCAGCAGTACCGGGACATTATTAAGTTCACCCCTCCACTTT; CDR3aa: CASSTGTLLSSPLHF
abundance: .; d_gene: .; v_gene: TRBV28; j_gene: TRBJ2-1; CDR3nt: TGTGCCAGCAGTTTTCCCCTTTTGGGGGAGTTTGGGACCGAGCAGTTCTTC; CDR3aa: CASSFPLLGEFGTEQFF
abundance: .; d_gene: TRBD1; v_gene: TRBV30; j_gene: TRBJ1-1; CDR3nt: TGTGCCTGGAATTTCGACAGGGGATCCATGAACACTGAAGCTTTCTTT; CDR3aa: CAWNFDRGSMNTEAFF
abundance: .; d_gene: TRBD1; v_gene: TRBV19; j_gene: TRBJ1-1; CDR3nt: TGTGCCAGTAGCCTGAGGGGGCGCGTGGTTAACACTGAAGCTTTCTTT; CDR3aa: CASSLRGRVVNTEAFF
abundance: .; d_gene: .; v_gene: TRBV2; j_gene: TRBJ1-1; CDR3nt: TGTGCCAGCAAAATGAACACTGAAGCTTTCTTT; CDR3aa: CASKMNTEAFF
abundance: .; d_gene: .; v_gene: TRBV7-9; j_gene: TRBJ1-5; CDR3nt: TGTGCCAGCAGCTTAGGGGGGCCCCAGCATTTT; CDR3aa: CASSLGGPQHF
abundance: .; d_gene: .; v_gene: TRBV7-2; j_gene: TRBJ2-3; CDR3nt: TGTGCCAGCAGCTTGATCTCTCCAGATACGCAGTATTTT; CDR3aa: CASSLISPDTQYF
abundance: .; d_gene: .; v_gene: TRBV29-1; j_gene: TRBJ2-3; CDR3nt: TGCAGCGTTGATGCTCGGGCAGTCCAAACTTCAGATACGCAGTATTTT; CDR3aa: CSVDARAVQTSDTQYF
abundance: .; d_gene: .; v_gene: TRBV9; j_gene: TRBJ2-5; CDR3nt: TGTGCCAGCAGCGTAGCTATTGAGGAGACCCAGTACTTC; CDR3aa: CASSVAIEETQYF
abundance: once; d_gene: TRBD1; v_gene: TRBV7-9; j_gene: TRBJ1-5; CDR3nt: TGTGCCAGCCGCAGGGGGAGTGACAATCAGCCCCAGCATTTT; CDR3aa: CASRRGSDNQPQHF
abundance: once; d_gene: TRBD2; v_gene: TRBV28; j_gene: TRBJ2-7; CDR3nt: TGTGCCAGCAGTCTGGGACTAGCGTACGAGCAGTACTTC; CDR3aa: CASSLGLAYEQYF
abundance: .; d_gene: .; v_gene: TRBV3-1/TRBV3-2; j_gene: TRBJ1-5; CDR3nt: TGTGCCAGCAGCCAGCTTGTAAATCAGCCCCAGCATTTT; CDR3aa: CASSQLVNQPQHF
abundance: .; d_gene: TRBD1; v_gene: TRBV18; j_gene: TRBJ1-5; CDR3nt: TGTGCCAGCTCACAACGGACAGGATCCAATCAGCCCCAGCATTTT; CDR3aa: CASSQRTGSNQPQHF
abundance: .; d_gene: .; v_gene: TRBV30; j_gene: TRBJ2-3; CDR3nt: TGTGCCTGGTCTTTGGGGGCGGACTACACAGATACGCAGTATTTT; CDR3aa: CAWSLGADYTDTQYF